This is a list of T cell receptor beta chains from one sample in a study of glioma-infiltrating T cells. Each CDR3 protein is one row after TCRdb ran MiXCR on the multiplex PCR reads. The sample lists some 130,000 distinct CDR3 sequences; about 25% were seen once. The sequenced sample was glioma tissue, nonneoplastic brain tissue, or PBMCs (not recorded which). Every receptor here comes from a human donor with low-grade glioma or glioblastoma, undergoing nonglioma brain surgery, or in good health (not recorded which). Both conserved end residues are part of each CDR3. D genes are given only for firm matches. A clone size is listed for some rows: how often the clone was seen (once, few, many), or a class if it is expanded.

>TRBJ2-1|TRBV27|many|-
TGTGCCAGCAGCCAAATTAGACAGACTAATGAGCAGTTCTTC
CASSQIRQTNEQFF
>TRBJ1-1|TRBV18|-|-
TGTGCCAGCTCACCACTAACTAGGAACACTGAAGCTTTCTTT
CASSPLTRNTEAFF
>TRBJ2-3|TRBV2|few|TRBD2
TGTGCCAGCCGGGGGGGACTACAGCGCACAGATACGCAGTATTTT
CASRGGLQRTDTQYF
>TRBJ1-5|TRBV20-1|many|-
TGCAGTGCCAAATTAGGAAGGACCAGCAATCAGCCCCAGCATTTT
CSAKLGRTSNQPQHF
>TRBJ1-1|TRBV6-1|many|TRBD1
TGTGCCTCCCGGAAGGGACAGGCCGGGGGTACTGAAGCTTTCTTT
CASRKGQAGGTEAFF
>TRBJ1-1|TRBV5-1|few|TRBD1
TGCGCCAGCAGCCTCAGGGGGAAAGACACTGAAGCTTTCTTT
CASSLRGKDTEAFF
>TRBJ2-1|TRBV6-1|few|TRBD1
TGTGCCAGCAGTCCTCGGACAGGAGCCTACAATGAGCAGTTCTTC
CASSPRTGAYNEQFF
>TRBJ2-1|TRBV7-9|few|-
TGTGCCAGCAGCCAAGATGCCCGAGAAGAGCAGTTCTTC
CASSQDAREEQFF
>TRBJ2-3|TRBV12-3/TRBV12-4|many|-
TGTGCCAGCAGTTTGATAACCACAGATACGCAGTATTTT
CASSLITTDTQYF
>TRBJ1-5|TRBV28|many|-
TGTGCCAGCACGCGACAGGCCTCGAATCAGCCCCAGCATTTT
CASTRQASNQPQHF
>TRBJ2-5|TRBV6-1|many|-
TGTGCCAGCAGTTACGCGGGCTACCAAGAGACCCAGTACTTC
CASSYAGYQETQYF
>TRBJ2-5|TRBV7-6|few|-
TGTGCCAGCAGCTTAAACGGAGCGAGAGAGACCCAGTACTTC
CASSLNGARETQYF
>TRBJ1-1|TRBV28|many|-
TGTGCCAGCAGTTTATTTCAAGATTGGGCGCCCATGATGAACACTGAAGCTTTCTTT
CASSLFQDWAPMMNTEAFF
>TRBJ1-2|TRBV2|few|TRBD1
TGTGCCAGCAGGGAACGACAGGGGGCGAGAAATGGCTACACCTTC
CASRERQGARNGYTF
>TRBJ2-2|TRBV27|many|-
TGTGCCAGCAGTCCCCTGGGGAGGGAGCTGTTTTTT
CASSPLGRELFF
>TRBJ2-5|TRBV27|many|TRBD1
TGTGCCAGCAGTTTATTACGGGACAGGGGCAAAGAGACCCAGTACTTC
CASSLLRDRGKETQYF
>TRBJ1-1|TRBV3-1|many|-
TGTGCCAGCAGCCAAGGGACAGCTCTTCAGTCCCCTTTCTTT
CASSQGTALQSPFF
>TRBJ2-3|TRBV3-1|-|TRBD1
TGTGCCAGCAGCCAACGCGGGCAGGGGGTATTGGCAGATACGCAGTATTTT
CASSQRGQGVLADTQYF
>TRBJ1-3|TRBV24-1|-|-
TGTGCCACCAGTAGGGGGACCGGCTCTGGAAACACCATATATTTT
CATSRGTGSGNTIYF
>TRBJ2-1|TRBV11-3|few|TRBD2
TGTGCCAGCAGCTTTGGCGGGGGGAGCTACAATGAGCAGTTCTTC
CASSFGGGSYNEQFF
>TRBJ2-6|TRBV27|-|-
TGTGCCAGCAGTCTATACGGGGCACACTATGGGGCCAACGTCCTGACTTTC
CASSLYGAHYGANVLTF
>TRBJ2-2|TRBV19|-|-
TGTGCCTGTAGTATTTCGGCCTGGGCAACGAACACCGGGGAGCTGTTTTTT
CACSISAWATNTGELFF
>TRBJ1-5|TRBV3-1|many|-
TGTGCCAGCAGCCAAGGAGGAGGGAAGCGTCAGCCCCAGCATTTT
CASSQGGGKRQPQHF
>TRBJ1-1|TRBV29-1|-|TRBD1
TGCAGCGTGGGGGGGACAGGGGGACCTGAAGCTTTCTTT
CSVGGTGGPEAFF
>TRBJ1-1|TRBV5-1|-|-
TGCGCCAGCAGCTTGGCGGCGAGGAACACTGAAGCTTTCTTT
CASSLAARNTEAFF
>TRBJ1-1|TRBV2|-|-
TGTGCCAGCGAAGAAGCTTTCTTT
CASEEAFF
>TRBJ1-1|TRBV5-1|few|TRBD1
TGCGCCAGCACCGGGACAGTGAACACTGAAGCTTTCTTT
CASTGTVNTEAFF
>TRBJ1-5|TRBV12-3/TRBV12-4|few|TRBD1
TGTGCCAGCCACTCCGGACAGGGGAAGGGAAGCAATCAGCCCCAGCATTTT
CASHSGQGKGSNQPQHF
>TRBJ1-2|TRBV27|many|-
TGTGCCAGCAGTGTCCAGGGTGGAATCGGCTACACCTTC
CASSVQGGIGYTF
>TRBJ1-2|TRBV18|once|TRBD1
TGTGCCAGCTCACCAGGAAGACAGGGGGCGCGGGATGGCTACACCTTC
CASSPGRQGARDGYTF
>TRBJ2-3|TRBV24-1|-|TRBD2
TGTGCCACCAGTGACCGGACTAGCGGGGGCACCACAGATACGCAGTATTTT
CATSDRTSGGTTDTQYF
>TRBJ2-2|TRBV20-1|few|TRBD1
TGCAGTGCTAGAGATCCCGACAGGGGGACCGGGGAGCTGTTTTTT
CSARDPDRGTGELFF
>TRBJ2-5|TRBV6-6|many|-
TGTGCCAGCAGTTACTCGAGAGGGCTGGAGACCCAGTACTTC
CASSYSRGLETQYF
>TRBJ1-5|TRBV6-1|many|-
TGTGCCAGCAGGGGATTGAATCAGCCCCAGCATTTT
CASRGLNQPQHF
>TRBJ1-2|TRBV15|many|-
TGTGCCACCAGCAGTCCCGGGGGCGCTGTCTATGGCTACACCTTC
CATSSPGGAVYGYTF
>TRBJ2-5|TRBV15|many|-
TGTGCCACCAGCCCGGACAGTCTCCAAGAGACCCAGTACTTC
CATSPDSLQETQYF
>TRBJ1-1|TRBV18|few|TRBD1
TGTGCCAGCTCACGGGACAGGGAGTCCGAAGCTTTCTTT
CASSRDRESEAFF
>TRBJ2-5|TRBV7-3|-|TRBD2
TGTGCCAGCAGCTTACGGGGACTAAGCTCCTACAATGAGCAGTACTTC
CASSLRGLSSYNEQYF
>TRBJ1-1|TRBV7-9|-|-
TGTGCCAGCAGCTTAAAGCGGGAGAACACTGAAGCTTTCTTT
CASSLKRENTEAFF
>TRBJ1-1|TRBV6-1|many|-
TGTGCCAGCAGGAAACAGGGTAGGAAGAACACTGAAGCTTTCTTT
CASRKQGRKNTEAFF
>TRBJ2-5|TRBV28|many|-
TGTGCCAGCAGTTTAGTTTTCGGTTCCCAAGAGACCCAGTACTTC
CASSLVFGSQETQYF
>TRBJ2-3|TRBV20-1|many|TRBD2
TGCAGTGCTATCGGGACTAGCGGGACAGATACGCAGTATTTT
CSAIGTSGTDTQYF
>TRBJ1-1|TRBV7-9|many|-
TGTGCCAGCAGCTGGATACAGGGAGACACTGAAGCTTTCTTT
CASSWIQGDTEAFF
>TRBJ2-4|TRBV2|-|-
TGTGCCAGCAGAGATTCCGTCTTCGCAATGGCCAAAAACATTCAGTACTTC
CASRDSVFAMAKNIQYF
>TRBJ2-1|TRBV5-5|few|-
TGTGCCAGCAGCTTGGCCGGGTGGAATGAGCAGTTCTTC
CASSLAGWNEQFF
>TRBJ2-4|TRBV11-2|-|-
TGTGCCAGCAGCCAGAACCCCAAAAACATTCAGTACTTC
CASSQNPKNIQYF
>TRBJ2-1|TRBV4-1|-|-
TGCGCCAGCAGCCAAGCAGGGGCGGCCATCGGGCAGTTCTTC
CASSQAGAAIGQFF
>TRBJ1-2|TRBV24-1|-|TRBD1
TGTGCCACCAGTGATCCAGGACAGGGAAAAGCTGGCTACACCTTC
CATSDPGQGKAGYTF
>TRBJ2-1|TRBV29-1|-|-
TGCAGCGTTGACCACGGGACCTACAATGAGCAGTTCTTC
CSVDHGTYNEQFF
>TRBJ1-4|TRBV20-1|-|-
TGCAGTGCTAGAGGTCCGGAGTCCGTCACCCCAACTAATGAAAAACTGTTTTTT
CSARGPESVTPTNEKLFF